The 27 T cell receptor beta chains presented below share a single source sample, sequenced in a study of molecular identifiers for immune sequencing clone quantification. TCRdb ran MiXCR on the PCR reads and lists one entry per CDR3 protein. Seen here are around 460,000 distinct CDR3 sequences, around 25% observed once, and the top ten hold roughly 0.77%. Sequencing used naive CD8+ T cells from blood, with Jurkat cell RNA spiked in. The subset is: FACS-sorted CD8+CD4-CCR7+CD45RA+ naive T cells. The receptors originated from a human donor in good health. Some libraries in this study had Jurkat cell RNA spiked in.

The V call is TRBV30, the J call TRBJ1-1; perhaps TRBD1 as D (6 bases). This CDR3 comprises 14 residues. Germline assignment: CDR1 GTSNPN and CDR2 SVGIG (reference sequence). V lost 3 bases and J lost 6, with 17 bases in between. The CDR3 DNA follows: TGTGCCTGGAGCGTAATTCAGGGGATGGCTGAAGCTTTCTTT. Translated: CAWSVIQGMAEAFF.

The chain has TRBV12-3 or TRBV12-4 and TRBJ1-1; D might be TRBD1 (5 bases). CDR3 length equals 13 residues. Trimming stripped 7 bases from V and 5 bases from J, with 14 bases between. The CDR3 nucleotides are TGTGCCAGCACGGGCCAGGGTGGAACTGAAGCTTTCTTT. Its translation is CASTGQGGTEAFF.

The sample holds many counts of this clonotype. The V call is TRBV7-9, the J call TRBJ1-1; 7 bases line up with TRBD1. With 5 bases clipped from V and 4 bases from J, the junction kept 13 bases outside the gene matches. The CDR3 runs to 16 residues. CDR1 and CDR2 from the germline V gene are SEHNR and FQNEAQ (reference sequence). CDR3 nucleotides: TGTGCCAGCAGCGCCGGGGACAGCCCTATGAGCACTGAAGCTTTCTTT. Translated, it gives CASSAGDSPMSTEAFF. The full variable domain, its missing parts supplied by reference TRBV7-9 and TRBJ1-1, is DTGVSQNPRHKITKRGQNVTFRCDPISEHNRLYWYRQTLGQGPEFLTYFQNEAQLEKSRLLSDRFSAERPKGSFSTLEIQRTEQGDSAMYLCASSAGDSPMSTEAFFGQGTRLTVV.

This chain links TRBV2 with TRBJ2-3; the match to TRBD1 covers 10 bases. The CDR3 has 16 residues. The germline V gene encodes CDR1 SNHLY and CDR2 FYNNEI. Trimming took 9 bases from V and 5 from J; bases not matched to a gene: 14. In nucleotides, the CDR3 is TGTGCCAGAAGACAGGGGGCGTCCGCTCCCCTAGATACGCAGTATTTT. Translation: CARRQGASAPLDTQYF.

The V and J genes are TRBV28 and TRBJ1-1; 7 nucleotides agree with TRBD1. This CDR3 contains 14 residues. Germline lookup yields CDR1 MDHEN and CDR2 SYDVKM. The J segment lost 4 bases and the V segment lost 6 bases, leaving 8 bases of the junction unmatched. The CDR3 reads CASSLQGISTEAFF. In nucleotides, the CDR3 is TGTGCCAGCAGCTTACAGGGGATTTCCACTGAAGCTTTCTTT.

This chain connects TRBV9 to TRBJ2-2, with D possibly matching TRBD1 (6 bases). The CDR3 is 16 residues long. Trimming stripped 0 bases from V and 6 bases from J, with 15 bases between. The germline V gene encodes CDR1 SGDLS and CDR2 YYNGEE. In DNA form, the CDR3 reads TGTGCCAGCAGCGTAGGAGGGACACAAGTATCCGGGGAGCTGTTTTTT. This translates into CASSVGGTQVSGELFF.

V and J are TRBV10-3 and TRBJ2-1, with TRBD2 matching over 7 bases. This CDR3 comprises 14 residues. The V gene's germline CDR1 is ENHRY and CDR2 SYGVKD. V gave up 6 bases and J gave up 0 bases; unmatched junction bases: 2. This chain's CDR3 is CAIRGGSSYNEQFF. In DNA, the CDR3 is TGTGCCATCAGGGGAGGGAGCTCCTACAATGAGCAGTTCTTC.

This clonotype occurred many times. The rearrangement joins TRBV12-3 or TRBV12-4 to TRBJ2-3; 12 bases agree with TRBD2. Germline trimming cut 4 bases from V and 3 bases from J; bases unmatched to any gene: 5. The CDR3 consists of 16 residues. CDR3 residues: CASSYPSGGATDTQYF. DNA of the CDR3: TGTGCCAGCAGTTACCCTAGCGGGGGGGCGACAGATACGCAGTATTTT.

This clonotype showed up many times. V and J are TRBV6-5 and TRBJ2-5, with 9 positions matching TRBD2. The CDR3 totals 18 residues. V lost 3 bases and J lost 2; bases outside the gene matches: 13. Germline values: CDR1 MNHEY, CDR2 SVGAGI. CDR3 DNA: TGTGCCAGCAGTTATGGGAATCCTAGCGGGGAAAAACAAGAGACCCAGTACTTC. It specifies CASSYGNPSGEKQETQYF.

This clonotype has only a few counts. The chain recombines TRBV4-1 with TRBJ1-5; no reliable D call. V lost 2 bases and J lost 3, with 5 bases in between. Germline lookup yields CDR1 MGHRA and CDR2 YSYEKL. The CDR3 has 13 amino acids. CDR3 in amino acids: CASSQSLNQPQHF. For the CDR3, the DNA is TGCGCCAGCAGCCAAAGTCTCAATCAGCCCCAGCATTTT.

This chain links TRBV20-1 with TRBJ1-6, with TRBD1 matching over 7 bases. V dropped 0 bases and J dropped 3; count of bases not matched to a gene: 5. Germline V gene data show CDR1 as DFQATT and CDR2 as SNEGSKA (reference sequence). CDR3 size: 16 residues. The CDR3 reads CSARDSRQGYNSPLHF. CDR3 sequence (DNA): TGCAGTGCTAGAGATAGCCGACAGGGCTATAATTCACCCCTCCACTTT.

This clonotype was counted many times. The gene calls are TRBV5-4 and TRBJ2-7, with D perhaps given as TRBD1 or TRBD2 (5 bases each). This CDR3 spans 12 amino acids. V gave up 3 bases and J gave up 5 bases, with 9 bases separating them. Germline-derived CDR1 and CDR2 are SGHNT and YYREEE (reference sequence). CDR3 amino acids: CASSSQGDEQYF. Here the CDR3 DNA reads TGTGCCAGCAGCTCCCAGGGAGACGAGCAGTACTTC.

This clonotype was recorded at least ten times. The chain joins TRBV28 to TRBJ2-3, with 8 bases lining up with TRBD1. Germline V gives CDR1 MDHEN, CDR2 SYDVKM. J gave up 1 base and V 7 bases, and 13 bases lay outside the gene matches. The CDR3 totals 17 residues. This CDR3 reads CASTGHPQDRGTDTQYF. The DNA of the CDR3 is TGTGCCAGCACCGGTCACCCCCAGGACAGGGGCACAGATACGCAGTATTTT.

At least ten counts were recorded for this clonotype. V gene TRBV27 combines with J gene TRBJ1-1; D gene uncertain. Deletions cut 7 bases from V and 0 bases from J, with 6 bases between. The germline CDR1 and CDR2 sequences are MNHEY and SMNVEV (reference sequence). The CDR3 has 12 residues. CDR3 nucleotides: TGTGCCAGCAAAAAACTGAACACTGAAGCTTTCTTT. Translated, it gives CASKKLNTEAFF.

This clonotype has a handful of counts. The rearrangement links TRBV29-1 to TRBJ1-2; 10 nucleotides agree with TRBD1. The germline V gene has CDR1 SQVTM and CDR2 ANQGSEA. CDR3 length equals 18 residues. Trimming at V came to 5 bases and at J to 3 bases, leaving 18 bases not matched to a gene. The CDR3 DNA follows: TGCAGCGTTCCGACCCGACCGGGACAGGGGTATGGCGACTATGGCTACACCTTC. This gives the protein CSVPTRPGQGYGDYGYTF.

This clonotype was seen ten or more times. V and J are TRBV7-9 and TRBJ2-7; D is uncertain. The CDR3 is made up of 14 amino acids. V was shortened by 5 bases and J by 2 bases, with 13 bases between the two germline ends. Per germline, CDR1 SEHNR and CDR2 FQNEAQ (reference sequence). CDR3 residues: CASSMGRHAYEQYF. The CDR3 DNA is TGTGCCAGCAGCATGGGCAGGCACGCCTACGAGCAGTACTTC. The full variable domain, completed using reference TRBV7-9 and TRBJ2-7, is DTGVSQNPRHKITKRGQNVTFRCDPISEHNRLYWYRQTLGQGPEFLTYFQNEAQLEKSRLLSDRFSAERPKGSFSTLEIQRTEQGDSAMYLCASSMGRHAYEQYFGPGTRLTVT.

In this sample, this clonotype turned up many times. The gene calls are TRBV20-1 and TRBJ2-7; D perhaps matches TRBD2 (6 bases). CDR1 is DFQATT and CDR2 is SNEGSKA in the germline V gene (reference sequence). The CDR3 has 12 residues. V lost 6 bases and J lost 3, with 12 bases in between. The CDR3 sequence: CSADSSGYEQYF. The DNA for the CDR3 is TGCAGTGCAGACAGTAGCGGCTACGAGCAGTACTTC.

To note about this clonotype: The CDR3 end shows no conserved phenylalanine or tryptophan, and so a read error is likely. The chain recombines TRBV6-2 or TRBV6-3 with TRBJ2-3, with D possibly being TRBD2 (7 bases). The germline CDR1 and CDR2 sequences are MNHEY and SVGEGT. Trimming cost V 2 bases and J 6 bases, with 21 bases left between them. The CDR3 runs 17 residues. The chain's CDR3 is CASSYELGGDPADTQYL. The CDR3 DNA reads TGTGCCAGCAGTTACGAGCTAGGGGGGGACCCGGCCGATACGCAGTATCTT.

The chain has TRBV3-1 and TRBJ2-5, with 15 nucleotides matching TRBD2. CDR1 and CDR2 (germline): LGHDT, YNNKEL (reference sequence). J lost 4 bases, V lost 4 bases, and 7 bases had no gene match. The length of the CDR3 is 17 residues. CDR3 DNA sequence: TGTGCCAGCAGCCCTGAGGGACTAGCGGGGGGTAGAGAGACCCAGTACTTC. It encodes CASSPEGLAGGRETQYF.

This clonotype was detected once. A single base separates this from a much larger clone, so it may be a read error. The chain recombines TRBV6-5 with TRBJ2-3; D possibly uses TRBD1 or TRBD2 (5 bases each). Per germline, CDR1 MNHEY and CDR2 SVGAGI. The CDR3 consists of 16 residues. The CDR3 region is CAGRKGPYSSTDTQYF. The CDR3 DNA is TGTGCCGGCAGGAAGGGACCGTACTCTAGCACAGATACGCAGTATTTT.

In this sample, this clonotype turned up a few times. The chain uses TRBV28 and TRBJ1-6, with 7 bases lining up with TRBD1. V was clipped by 4 bases and J by 6 bases; unmatched bases: 18. The CDR3 is 19 amino acids. The germline V gene has CDR1 MDHEN and CDR2 SYDVKM. The CDR3, as DNA: TGTGCCAGCAGTTCAACTATACTTACCACAGGGGAACGTAATTCACCCCTCCACTTT. This encodes CASSSTILTTGERNSPLHF.

This clonotype was found many times. The chain links TRBV14 to TRBJ1-2; D remains ambiguous. The germline V gene has CDR1 SGHDN and CDR2 FVKESK. Between the trimmed V and J ends, which lost 2 bases and 1 base, there was a span of 2 bases. This CDR3 has 12 residues. The CDR3 DNA sequence: TGTGCCAGCAGCCAACGTAACTATGGCTACACCTTC. Translation: CASSQRNYGYTF.

This clonotype showed up many times. The chain recombines TRBV6-6 with TRBJ2-1; 13 bases agree with TRBD2. Looked up from germline, CDR1 is MNHNY and CDR2 is SVGAGI (reference sequence). This CDR3 is built from 18 residues. The J segment lost 4 bases and the V segment lost 7 bases, leaving 13 bases of the junction unmatched. The CDR3 coding sequence is TGTGCCAGCACTCTACTAGCGGGAGGGCCTTTAGATTACAATGAGCAGTTCTTC. It encodes CASTLLAGGPLDYNEQFF.

This clonotype was seen repeatedly, ten times or more. This CDR3 reads CASSSTGHQYF. CDR3 nucleotide sequence: TGTGCCAGCAGCTCGACGGGACACCAGTACTTC. V is TRBV13 and J is TRBJ2-5, with a tentative D call TRBD1 (6 bases). The ends were cut back, 4 bases at V and 10 bases at J, with 10 bases in the middle. Germline V lookup: CDR1 PRHDT, CDR2 FYEKMQ (reference sequence). This CDR3 region has 11 residues.

The chain recombines TRBV19 with TRBJ1-5; tentatively, D is TRBD1 (5 bases). CDR1 and CDR2 (germline): LNHDA, SQIVND (reference sequence). CDR3 length: 18 amino acids. Deletions cut 2 bases from V and 5 bases from J, with 22 bases between. CDR3 nucleotides: TGTGCCAGTAGTATAAATTATGGGGGGGGACCTTACTATCAGCCCCAGCATTTT. Translated, it gives CASSINYGGGPYYQPQHF.

As for this clonotype: An end of the junction differs from the germline gene, which may be a read error. The J gene is TRBJ2-5, the V gene TRBV12-3 or TRBV12-4; 11 nucleotides align to TRBD1. The CDR3 totals 16 residues. The CDR3 sequence is CASSLGQGAGQEPQYF. The CDR3 nucleotides are TGTGCCAGCAGCCTCGGACAGGGGGCGGGTCAAGAGCCCCAGTACTTC.

This clonotype has just a few counts. Being one base from a much bigger clone, this may be a read error. This chain uses TRBV12-3 or TRBV12-4 with TRBJ2-6; D gene unclear. The length of the CDR3 is 15 residues. The CDR3 region is CGSSRASRMANVLTF. DNA of the CDR3: TGTGGCAGCAGTCGAGCCTCCAGGATGGCCAACGTCCTGACTTTC.